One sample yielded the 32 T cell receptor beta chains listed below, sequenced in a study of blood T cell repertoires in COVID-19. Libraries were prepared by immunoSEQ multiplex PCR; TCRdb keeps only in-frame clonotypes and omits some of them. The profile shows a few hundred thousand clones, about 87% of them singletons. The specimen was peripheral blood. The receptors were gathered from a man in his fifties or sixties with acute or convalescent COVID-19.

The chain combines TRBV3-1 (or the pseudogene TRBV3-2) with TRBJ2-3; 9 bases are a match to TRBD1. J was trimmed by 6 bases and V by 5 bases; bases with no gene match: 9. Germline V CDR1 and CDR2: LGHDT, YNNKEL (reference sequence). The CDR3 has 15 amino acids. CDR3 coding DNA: TGTGCCAGCAGCTCCGGGACAGGGTACGGGGATACGCAGTATTTT. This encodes CASSSGTGYGDTQYF.

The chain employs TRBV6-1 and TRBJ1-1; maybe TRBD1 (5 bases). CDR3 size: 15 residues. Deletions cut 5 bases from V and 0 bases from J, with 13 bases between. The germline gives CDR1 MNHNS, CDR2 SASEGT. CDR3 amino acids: CASSLGGVMNTEAFF. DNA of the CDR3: TGTGCCAGCAGTTTGGGGGGGGTCATGAACACTGAAGCTTTCTTT.

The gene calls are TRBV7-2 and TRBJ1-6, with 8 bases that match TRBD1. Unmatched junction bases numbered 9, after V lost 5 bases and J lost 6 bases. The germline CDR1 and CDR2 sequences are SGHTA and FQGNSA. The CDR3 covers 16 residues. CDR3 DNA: TGTGCCAGCAGCCCGACCCAGGGGGCGCTTAATTCACCCCTCCACTTT. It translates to CASSPTQGALNSPLHF.

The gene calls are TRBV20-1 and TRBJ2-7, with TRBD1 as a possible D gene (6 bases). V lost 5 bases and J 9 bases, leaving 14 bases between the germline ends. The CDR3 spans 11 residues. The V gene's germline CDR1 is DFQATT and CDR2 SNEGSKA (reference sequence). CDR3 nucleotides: TGCAGTGCTGCGACAGGACCGGGGCAGTACTTC. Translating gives CSAATGPGQYF.

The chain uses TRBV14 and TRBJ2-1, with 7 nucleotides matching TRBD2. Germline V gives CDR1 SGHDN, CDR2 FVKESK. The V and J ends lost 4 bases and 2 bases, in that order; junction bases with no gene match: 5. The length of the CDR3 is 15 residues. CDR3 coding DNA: TGTGCCAGCAGCCGAGCGGGGTGGGCCTACAATGAGCAGTTCTTC. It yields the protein CASSRAGWAYNEQFF.

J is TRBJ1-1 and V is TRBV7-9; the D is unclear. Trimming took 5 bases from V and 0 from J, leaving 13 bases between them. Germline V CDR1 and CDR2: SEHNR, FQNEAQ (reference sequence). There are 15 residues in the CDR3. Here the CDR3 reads CASSLPILMNTEAFF. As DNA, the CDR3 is TGTGCCAGCAGCCTACCGATATTAATGAACACTGAAGCTTTCTTT.

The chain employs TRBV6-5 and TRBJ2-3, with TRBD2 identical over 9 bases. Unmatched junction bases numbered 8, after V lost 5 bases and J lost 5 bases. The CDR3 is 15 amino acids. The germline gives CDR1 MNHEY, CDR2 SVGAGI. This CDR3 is CASSRSGGLKDTQYF. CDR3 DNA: TGTGCCAGCAGTCGTAGCGGGGGCCTAAAAGATACGCAGTATTTT.

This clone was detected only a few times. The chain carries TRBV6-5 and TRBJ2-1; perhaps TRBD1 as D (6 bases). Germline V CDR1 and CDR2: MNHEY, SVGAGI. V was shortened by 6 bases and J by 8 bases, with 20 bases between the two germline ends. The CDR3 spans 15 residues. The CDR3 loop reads CASRPRPTGRHEQFF. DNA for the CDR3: TGTGCCAGCAGGCCCCGCCCTACAGGGCGACATGAGCAGTTCTTC.

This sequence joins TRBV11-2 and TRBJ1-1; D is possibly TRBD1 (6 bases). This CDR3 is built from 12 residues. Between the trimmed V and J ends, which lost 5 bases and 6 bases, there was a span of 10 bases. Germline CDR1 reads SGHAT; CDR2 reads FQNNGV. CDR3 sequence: CASSGRGPEAFF. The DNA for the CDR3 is TGTGCCAGCAGCGGCAGGGGACCTGAAGCTTTCTTT. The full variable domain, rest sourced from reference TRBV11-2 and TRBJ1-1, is EAGVAQSPRYKIIEKRQSVAFWCNPISGHATLYWYQQILGQGPKLLIQFQNNGVVDDSQLPKDRFSAERLKGVDSTLKIQPAKLEDSAVYLCASSGRGPEAFFGQGTRLTVV.

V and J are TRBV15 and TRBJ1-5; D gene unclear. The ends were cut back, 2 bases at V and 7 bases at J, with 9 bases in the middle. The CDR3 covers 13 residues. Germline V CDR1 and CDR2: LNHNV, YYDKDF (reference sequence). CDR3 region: CATSRPDRQPQHF. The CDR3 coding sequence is TGTGCCACCAGCAGACCCGATAGACAGCCCCAGCATTTT.

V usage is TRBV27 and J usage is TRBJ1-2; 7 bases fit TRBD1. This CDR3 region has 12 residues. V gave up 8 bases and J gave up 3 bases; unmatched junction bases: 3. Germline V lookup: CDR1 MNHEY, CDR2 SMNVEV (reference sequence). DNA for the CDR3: TGTGCCAGCTACAGGGGAGACTATGGCTACACCTTC. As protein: CASYRGDYGYTF.

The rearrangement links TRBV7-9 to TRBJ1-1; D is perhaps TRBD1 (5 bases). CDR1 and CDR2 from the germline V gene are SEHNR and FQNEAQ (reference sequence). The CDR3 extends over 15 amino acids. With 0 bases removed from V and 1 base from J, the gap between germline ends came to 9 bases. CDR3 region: CASSLAGRENTEAFF. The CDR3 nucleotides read TGTGCCAGCAGCTTAGCGGGCAGGGAGAACACTGAAGCTTTCTTT.

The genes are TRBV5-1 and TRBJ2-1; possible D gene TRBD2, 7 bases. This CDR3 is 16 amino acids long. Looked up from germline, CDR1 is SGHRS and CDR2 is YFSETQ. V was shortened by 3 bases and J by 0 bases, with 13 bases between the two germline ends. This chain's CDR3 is CASSSRGAISYNEQFF. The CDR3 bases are TGCGCCAGCAGCTCCCGGGGGGCCATCTCCTACAATGAGCAGTTCTTC.

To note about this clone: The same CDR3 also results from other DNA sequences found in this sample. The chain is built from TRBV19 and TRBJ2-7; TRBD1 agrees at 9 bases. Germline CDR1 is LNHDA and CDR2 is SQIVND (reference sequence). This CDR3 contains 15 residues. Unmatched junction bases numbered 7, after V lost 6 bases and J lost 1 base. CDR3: CASSPGQGTSYEQYF. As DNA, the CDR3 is TGTGCCAGTAGCCCGGGACAGGGCACATCCTACGAGCAGTACTTC. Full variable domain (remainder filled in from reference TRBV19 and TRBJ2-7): DGGITQSPKYLFRKEGQNVTLSCEQNLNHDAMYWYRQDPGQGLRLIYYSQIVNDFQKGDIAEGYSVSREKKESFPLTVTSAQKNPTAFYLCASSPGQGTSYEQYFGPGTRLTVT.

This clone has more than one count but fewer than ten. DNA for the CDR3: TGTGCCAGCAGCCTGACAGAGAACACTGAAGCTTTCTTT. Its protein product is CASSLTENTEAFF. The chain combines TRBV5-8 with TRBJ1-1, with TRBD1 as a possible D gene (5 bases). This CDR3 has 13 amino acids. In germline, CDR1 is SGHTS, CDR2 YDEGEE. The ends were cut back, 4 bases at V and 1 base at J, with 8 bases in the middle.

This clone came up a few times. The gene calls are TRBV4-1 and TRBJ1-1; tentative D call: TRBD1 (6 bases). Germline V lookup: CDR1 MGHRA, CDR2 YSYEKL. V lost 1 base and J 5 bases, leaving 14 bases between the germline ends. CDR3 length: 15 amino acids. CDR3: CASSQVPTGETEAFF. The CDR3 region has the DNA TGCGCCAGCAGCCAAGTCCCGACAGGTGAGACTGAAGCTTTCTTT.

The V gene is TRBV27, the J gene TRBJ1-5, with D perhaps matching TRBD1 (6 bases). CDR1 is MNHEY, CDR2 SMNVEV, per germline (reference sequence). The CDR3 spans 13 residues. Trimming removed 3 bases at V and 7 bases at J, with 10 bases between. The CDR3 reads CASSFRGAQPQHF. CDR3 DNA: TGTGCCAGCAGTTTTCGGGGGGCCCAGCCCCAGCATTTT.

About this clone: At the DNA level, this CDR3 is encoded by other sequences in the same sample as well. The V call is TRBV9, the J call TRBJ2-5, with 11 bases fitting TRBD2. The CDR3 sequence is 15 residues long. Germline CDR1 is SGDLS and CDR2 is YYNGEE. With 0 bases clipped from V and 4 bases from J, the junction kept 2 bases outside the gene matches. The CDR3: CASSVGLAGRETQYF. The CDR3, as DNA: TGTGCCAGCAGCGTAGGACTAGCGGGACGAGAGACCCAGTACTTC.

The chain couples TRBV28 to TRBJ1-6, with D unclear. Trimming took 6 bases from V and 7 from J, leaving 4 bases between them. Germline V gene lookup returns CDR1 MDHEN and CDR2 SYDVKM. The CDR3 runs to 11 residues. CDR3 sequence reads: CASSYNSPLHF. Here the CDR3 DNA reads TGTGCCAGCAGCTACAATTCACCCCTCCACTTT.

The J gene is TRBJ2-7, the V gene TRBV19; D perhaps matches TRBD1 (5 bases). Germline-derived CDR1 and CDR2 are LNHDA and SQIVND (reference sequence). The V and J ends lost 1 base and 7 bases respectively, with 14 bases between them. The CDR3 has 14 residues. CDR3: CASSIGQGYTEQYF. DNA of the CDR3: TGTGCCAGTAGTATAGGGCAGGGATACACGGAGCAGTACTTC.

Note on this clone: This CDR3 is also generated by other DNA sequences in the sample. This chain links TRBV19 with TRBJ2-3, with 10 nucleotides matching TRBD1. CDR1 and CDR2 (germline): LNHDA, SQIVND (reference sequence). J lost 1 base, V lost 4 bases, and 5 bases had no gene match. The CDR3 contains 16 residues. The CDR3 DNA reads TGTGCCAGTAGTAGTGCCGGGACAGGGGGCACAGATACGCAGTATTTT. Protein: CASSSAGTGGTDTQYF.

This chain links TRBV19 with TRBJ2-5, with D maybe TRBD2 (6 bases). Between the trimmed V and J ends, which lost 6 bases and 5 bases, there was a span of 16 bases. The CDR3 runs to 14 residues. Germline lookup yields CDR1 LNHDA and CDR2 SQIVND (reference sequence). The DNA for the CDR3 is TGTGCCAGTAGCCGGATGCGGGGTAGGGAGACCCAGTACTTC. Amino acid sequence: CASSRMRGRETQYF. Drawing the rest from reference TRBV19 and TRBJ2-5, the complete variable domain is DGGITQSPKYLFRKEGQNVTLSCEQNLNHDAMYWYRQDPGQGLRLIYYSQIVNDFQKGDIAEGYSVSREKKESFPLTVTSAQKNPTAFYLCASSRMRGRETQYFGPGTRLLVL.

CDR3: CASSLARQVLYGYTF. In DNA form, the CDR3 reads TGTGCCAGCAGCTTGGCCCGGCAGGTCCTCTATGGCTACACCTTC. V and J are TRBV5-6 and TRBJ1-2; D is uncertain. The CDR3 runs to 15 residues. Germline CDR1 SGHDT, CDR2 YYEEEE. V lost 0 bases and J lost 4, with 13 bases in between. The full variable domain, its missing parts supplied by reference TRBV5-6 and TRBJ1-2, is DAGVTQSPTHLIKTRGQQVTLRCSPKSGHDTVSWYQQALGQGPQFIFQYYEEEERQRGNFPDRFSGHQFPNYSSELNVNALLLGDSALYLCASSLARQVLYGYTFGSGTRLTVV.

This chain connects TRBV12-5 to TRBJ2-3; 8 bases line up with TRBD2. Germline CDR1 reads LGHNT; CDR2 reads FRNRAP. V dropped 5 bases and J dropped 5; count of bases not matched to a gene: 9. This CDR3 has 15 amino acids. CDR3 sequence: CASGRTSLYQDTQYF. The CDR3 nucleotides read TGTGCTAGTGGTAGGACTAGCCTTTATCAAGATACGCAGTATTTT.

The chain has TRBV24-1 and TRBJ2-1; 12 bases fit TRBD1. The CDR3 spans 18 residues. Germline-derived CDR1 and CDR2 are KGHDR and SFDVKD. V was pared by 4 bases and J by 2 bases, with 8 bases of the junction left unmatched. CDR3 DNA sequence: TGTGCCACCAGTGAATCTTACGGGACAGGGGGCCCCTACAATGAGCAGTTCTTC. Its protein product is CATSESYGTGGPYNEQFF.

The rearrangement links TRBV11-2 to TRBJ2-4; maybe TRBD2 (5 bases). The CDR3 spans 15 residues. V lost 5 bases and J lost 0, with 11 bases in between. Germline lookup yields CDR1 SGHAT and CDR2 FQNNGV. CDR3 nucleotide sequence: TGTGCCAGCAGCCACCCAGGACTAGCCAAAAACATTCAGTACTTC. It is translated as CASSHPGLAKNIQYF.

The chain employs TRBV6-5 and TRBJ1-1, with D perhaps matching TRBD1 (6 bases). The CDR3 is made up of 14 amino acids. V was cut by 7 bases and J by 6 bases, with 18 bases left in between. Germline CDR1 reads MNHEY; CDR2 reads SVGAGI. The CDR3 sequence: CASNRGGGISEAFF. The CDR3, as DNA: TGTGCCAGCAATCGGGGAGGGGGGATTTCTGAAGCTTTCTTT.

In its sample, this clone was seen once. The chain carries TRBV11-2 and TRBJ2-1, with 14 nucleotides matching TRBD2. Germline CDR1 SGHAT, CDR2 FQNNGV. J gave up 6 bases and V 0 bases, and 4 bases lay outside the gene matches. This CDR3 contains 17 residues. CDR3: CASSLERLAGGRNEQFF. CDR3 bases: TGTGCCAGCAGCTTAGAGAGACTAGCGGGGGGGCGCAATGAGCAGTTCTTC.

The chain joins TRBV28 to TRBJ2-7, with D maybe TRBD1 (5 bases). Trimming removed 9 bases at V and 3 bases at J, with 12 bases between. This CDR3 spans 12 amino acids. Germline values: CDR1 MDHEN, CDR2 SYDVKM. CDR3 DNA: TGTGCCAGTCGTGGCAGGGTCTACGAGCAGTACTTC. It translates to CASRGRVYEQYF.

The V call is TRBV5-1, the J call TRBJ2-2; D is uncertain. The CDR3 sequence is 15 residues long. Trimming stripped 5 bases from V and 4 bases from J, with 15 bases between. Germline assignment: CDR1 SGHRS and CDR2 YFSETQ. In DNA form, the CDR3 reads TGCGCCAGCAGACCTAATCTAGGTTCCACCGGGGAGCTGTTTTTT. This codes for CASRPNLGSTGELFF. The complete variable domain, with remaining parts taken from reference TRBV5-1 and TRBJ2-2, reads KAGVTQTPRYLIKTRGQQVTLSCSPISGHRSVSWYQQTPGQGLQFLFEYFSETQRNKGNFPGRFSGRQFSNSRSEMNVSTLELGDSALYLCASRPNLGSTGELFFGEGSRLTVL.

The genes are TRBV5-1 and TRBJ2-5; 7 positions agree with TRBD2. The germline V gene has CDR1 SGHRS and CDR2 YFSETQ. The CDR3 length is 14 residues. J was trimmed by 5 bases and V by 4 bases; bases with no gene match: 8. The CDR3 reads CASSRGDQRETQYF. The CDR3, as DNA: TGCGCCAGCAGCCGGGGGGACCAGCGGGAGACCCAGTACTTC.

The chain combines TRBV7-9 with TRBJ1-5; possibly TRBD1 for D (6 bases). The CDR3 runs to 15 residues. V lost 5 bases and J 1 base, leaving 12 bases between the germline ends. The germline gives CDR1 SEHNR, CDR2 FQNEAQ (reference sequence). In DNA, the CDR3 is TGTGCCAGCAGCCCAGGGGACCTGAGCAATCAGCCCCAGCATTTT. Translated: CASSPGDLSNQPQHF.